This T cell receptor beta chain comes out of a study of a mutant IDH1 vaccine in newly diagnosed glioma. The data were produced by immunoSEQ multiplex PCR, yet TCRdb's version contains in-frame clones alone and is incomplete. The repertoire holds tens of thousands of clones, with 82% as singletons. Turning to this clone: Antigen unknown.

Trimming at V came to 0 bases and at J to 4 bases, leaving 2 bases not matched to a gene. The germline V gene has CDR1 ENHRY and CDR2 SYGVKD. The CDR3 covers 15 residues. Time point in this sample: week 5, during vaccination. Each dose of the vaccine consisted of 300 ug of mutant IDH1 20-mer peptide, with topical imiquimod. This sequence originates from a young woman with glioma. Some clones in this sample may be carry-over from other donors' samples. The sequencing here drew on PBMCs, taken from a glioma patient whose treatment included an IDH1 peptide vaccine. The chain employs TRBV10-3 and TRBJ2-1, with 8 positions matching TRBD2. CDR3: CAISESTSGYNEQFF. The DNA of the CDR3 is TGTGCCATCAGTGAGTCAACTAGCGGTTACAATGAGCAGTTCTTC.